This TCR beta chain was captured by sequencing in a study of blood T cell repertoires in COVID-19. TCRdb's copy holds only in-frame clones and misses some; the assay was immunoSEQ multiplex PCR. The sample records approximately 100,000 clones, roughly 82% being singletons. As concerns this clone: Germline is not matched at one junction end, which may reflect a read error.

This CDR3 is built from 16 residues. CDR1 SEHNR and CDR2 FQNEAQ come from the germline V gene (reference sequence). Source material: peripheral blood. The TCR was taken from a man between 60 and 70 years old with acute or convalescent COVID-19. The J gene is TRBJ2-3, the V gene TRBV7-9; 12 bases fit TRBD2. The CDR3: CASSLALAGGADTQYF. The CDR3 nucleotides read TGTGCCAGCAGCCTAGCTCTAGCGGGAGGGGCAGATACGCAGTATTTT. Together with reference TRBV7-9 and TRBJ2-3, the CDR3 gives the full variable domain: DTGVSQNPRHKITKRGQNVTFRCDPISEHNRLYWYRQTLGQGPEFLTYFQNEAQLEKSRLLSDRFSAERPKGSFSTLEIQRTEQGDSAMYLCASSLALAGGADTQYFGPGTRLTVL.